Shown below are 28 T cell receptor beta chains from a single sample sequenced in a study of CD8 T cells in ankylosing spondylitis listed by TCRdb under 2017. These receptors lack a known antigen. Study-wide conclusions, independent of this receptor: A TCR beta motif made up of several highly homologous amino acid variants appeared to be characteristic of blood from ankylosing spondylitis patients.

To prepare the library, 5' RACE was applied. Sequencing was performed on an Illumina HiSeq 2500. Starting from the raw public reads, TCRdb applied fastp trimming at Q25, assembled clones with MiXCR and retained in-frame beta chains. One record per CDR3 amino acid sequence lists the most common genes and DNA. Here the sample has roughly 440,000 distinct CDR3 sequences; 15% to 20% occur a single time. The ten largest clones represent approximately 1% of the sample. Sequenced material: blood, either unsorted or a sorted T cell fraction (not recorded which). These receptors originate from a male donor with ankylosing spondylitis.

This clonotype was picked up many times. The J gene is TRBJ2-7, the V gene TRBV27; TRBD1 or TRBD2 may be the D gene (5 bases each). Per the germline V gene, CDR1 is MNHEY and CDR2 is SMNVEV (reference sequence). Trimming shortened V by 5 bases and J by 3 bases, and 14 bases separated the two germline ends. This CDR3 has 14 residues. The CDR3 DNA follows: TGTGCCAGCAGTCTGGTCGGTGGGGGCTACGAGCAGTACTTC. Translation: CASSLVGGGYEQYF.

The table lists this clonotype with many counts. The V gene is TRBV6-2 or TRBV6-3, the J gene TRBJ1-1, with unresolved D. Germline V gives CDR1 MNHEY, CDR2 SVGEGT. The CDR3 spans 11 residues. The V and J ends lost 5 bases and 4 bases respectively, with 5 bases between them. For the CDR3, the DNA is TGTGCCAGCAGTCACCGCACTGAAGCTTTCTTT. It translates to CASSHRTEAFF.

V is TRBV9 and J is TRBJ1-2, with TRBD1 as a possible D gene (6 bases). The CDR3 length is 15 residues. Trimming shortened V by 3 bases and J by 2 bases, and 14 bases separated the two germline ends. Germline V gene lookup returns CDR1 SGDLS and CDR2 YYNGEE. The CDR3 nucleotides read TGTGCCAGCAGCGCCTCGTCGGGGGCCAACTATGGCTACACCTTC. Its translation: CASSASSGANYGYTF.

J is TRBJ2-7 and V is TRBV6-1, with 8 nucleotides matching TRBD2. CDR1 is MNHNS, CDR2 SASEGT, per germline. V gave up 6 bases and J gave up 6 bases; unmatched junction bases: 13. This CDR3 spans 15 amino acids. CDR3 DNA sequence: TGTGCCAGCAGGCGAAGTTTAGCGGGGACGGCCGAGCAGTACTTC. Protein sequence: CASRRSLAGTAEQYF.

CDR3 nucleotide sequence: TGTGCCATCAGTACAGGGGCCGAGCAGTACTTC. This codes for CAISTGAEQYF. The V gene is TRBV10-3, the J gene TRBJ2-7; TRBD1 matches 7 bases. Trimming took 5 bases from V and 6 from J; bases not matched to a gene: 1. The germline gives CDR1 ENHRY, CDR2 SYGVKD. The CDR3 length is 11 residues.

V is TRBV3-1 and J is TRBJ2-3, with D hard to call. CDR1 and CDR2 from the germline V gene are LGHDT and YNNKEL (reference sequence). The CDR3 length is 16 residues. V was clipped by 4 bases and J by 0 bases, with 14 bases between them. The CDR3 nucleotides read TGTGCCAGCAGCCGAGGCGTGGCGACTAGCACAGATACGCAGTATTTT. It encodes CASSRGVATSTDTQYF.

This clonotype was observed at least ten times. The chain combines TRBV29-1 with TRBJ2-6; D not certain. The CDR3 extends over 14 amino acids. V lost 6 bases, J lost 0 bases, and 9 bases lay in between. Germline-derived CDR1 and CDR2 are SQVTM and ANQGSEA. The CDR3, as DNA: TGCAGCGTCGACGTGAGCTCTGGGGCCAACGTCCTGACTTTC. It encodes CSVDVSSGANVLTF.

The V and J genes are TRBV7-8 and TRBJ1-5; D gene unclear. Germline V CDR1 and CDR2: SGHVS, FQNEAQ. Trimming left V 1 base short and J 4 bases short, with 5 bases between. The CDR3 is 13 amino acids. DNA of the CDR3: TGTGCCAGCAGCTTAGAGGTAAATCAGCCCCAGCATTTT. Encoded protein: CASSLEVNQPQHF.

In its sample, this clonotype was seen many times. The V call is TRBV24-1, the J call TRBJ2-1; 8 bases match TRBD1. Germline-derived CDR1 and CDR2 are KGHDR and SFDVKD. J lost 6 bases, V lost 4 bases, and 4 bases had no gene match. This CDR3 has 14 amino acids. The CDR3 here is CATSDTGGGNEQFF. The CDR3 nucleotides are TGTGCCACCAGTGACACAGGGGGAGGCAATGAGCAGTTCTTC.

The chain combines TRBV7-2 with TRBJ2-7, with 11 bases that match TRBD1. Losses at the gene ends were 5 bases for V and 5 bases for J; bases not matched to a gene: 8. The germline V gene encodes CDR1 SGHTA and CDR2 FQGNSA. The CDR3 is 15 amino acids. The DNA for the CDR3 is TGTGCCAGCAGCCCACAAGGACAGGGGGCCGACGAGCAGTACTTC. This sequence encodes CASSPQGQGADEQYF.

This clonotype was recorded a few times. The chain combines TRBV20-1 with TRBJ2-5, with D perhaps TRBD2 (5 bases). This CDR3 region has 12 residues. Per the germline V gene, CDR1 is DFQATT and CDR2 is SNEGSKA (reference sequence). V gave up 3 bases and J gave up 5 bases, with 10 bases separating them. This CDR3 reads CSASPGIETQYF. As DNA, the CDR3 is TGCAGTGCTAGCCCGGGGATCGAGACCCAGTACTTC.

In its sample, this clonotype was seen a few times. V usage is TRBV25-1 and J usage is TRBJ2-7; D possibly corresponds to TRBD1 (6 bases). There are 15 residues in the CDR3. CDR1 is MGHDK, CDR2 SYGVNS, per germline. Trimming stripped 8 bases from V and 5 bases from J, with 22 bases between. The CDR3 spells CASASNTGLRDEQYF. Here the CDR3 DNA reads TGTGCCAGCGCCTCAAACACAGGGCTACGAGACGAGCAGTACTTC.

CDR3 DNA sequence: TGTGCCAGCAGCCAACATTTGGGACTAGCGGGAGAGGGTGAGCAGTTCTTC. Encoded protein: CASSQHLGLAGEGEQFF. The chain employs TRBV3-1 and TRBJ2-1; 14 nucleotides align to TRBD2. CDR3 length equals 17 residues. The junction had 9 bases not matched to a gene; V was cut back by 2 bases and J by 9 bases. Germline-derived CDR1 and CDR2 are LGHDT and YNNKEL (reference sequence).

This clonotype appeared a few times. This chain uses TRBV28 with TRBJ2-7, with 13 positions matching TRBD2. V dropped 3 bases and J dropped 6; count of bases not matched to a gene: 5. The CDR3 covers 15 residues. Germline V gives CDR1 MDHEN, CDR2 SYDVKM. Here the CDR3 DNA reads TGTGCCAGCAGTTTCCCCACTAGCGGGAGGGCCGAGCAGTACTTC. As protein: CASSFPTSGRAEQYF.

This clonotype came up a few times. The chain has TRBV25-1 and TRBJ2-5; D remains unclear. Trimming took 3 bases from V and 5 from J, leaving 16 bases between them. Germline V CDR1 and CDR2: MGHDK, SYGVNS. CDR3 length: 15 residues. The CDR3 region has the DNA TGTGCCAGCAGTGACCCTAAGGAACGGTGGGAGACCCAGTACTTC. Amino acids: CASSDPKERWETQYF. The whole variable domain, filled in from reference TRBV25-1 and TRBJ2-5, reads EADIYQTPRYLVIGTGKKITLECSQTMGHDKMYWYQQDPGMELHLIHYSYGVNSTEKGDLSSESTVSRIRTEHFPLTLESARPSHTSQYLCASSDPKERWETQYFGPGTRLLVL.

The CDR3 DNA is TGTGCCAGCAGTGAAAGCGCCAGGGGACAAGAGACCCAGTACTTC. It translates to CASSESARGQETQYF. V usage is TRBV2 and J usage is TRBJ2-5, with D perhaps matching TRBD1 (6 bases). V was cut by 2 bases and J by 2 bases, with 12 bases left in between. Germline V CDR1 and CDR2: SNHLY, FYNNEI. This CDR3 region has 15 residues.

The J gene is TRBJ2-7, the V gene TRBV27, with 7 bases that match TRBD1. Germline V CDR1 and CDR2: MNHEY, SMNVEV (reference sequence). Losses at the gene ends were 5 bases for V and 5 bases for J; bases not matched to a gene: 6. The CDR3 loop spans 13 amino acids. This CDR3 is CASSRRGTNEQYF. The CDR3 coding sequence is TGTGCCAGCAGTCGCAGGGGGACGAACGAGCAGTACTTC.

The table lists this clonotype with a few counts. The chain combines TRBV7-9 with TRBJ2-2; 9 bases align to TRBD1. This CDR3 region has 15 residues. Germline lookup yields CDR1 SEHNR and CDR2 FQNEAQ (reference sequence). Trimming cost V 5 bases and J 4 bases; bases outside gene matches: 5. This chain's CDR3 is CASSRDRGATGELFF. The CDR3 bases are TGTGCCAGCAGCCGCGACAGGGGGGCCACCGGGGAGCTGTTTTTT.

This clonotype appeared a few times. V gene TRBV6-1 combines with J gene TRBJ1-2; no clear D. Germline loops: CDR1 MNHNS, CDR2 SASEGT. V lost 7 bases to trimming and J lost 6 bases, with 18 bases between them. The CDR3 sequence is 14 residues long. The CDR3 nucleotides read TGTGCCAGCACCTTAGACGGGAGAGGTGATGGCTACACCTTC. Protein: CASTLDGRGDGYTF.

V gene TRBV29-1 combines with J gene TRBJ2-1; D tentatively fits TRBD1 or TRBD2 (7 bases each). V was cut by 7 bases and J by 12 bases, with 19 bases left in between. The CDR3 runs to 12 residues. CDR1 and CDR2 from the germline V gene are SQVTM and ANQGSEA. The CDR3 protein is CSAPTGAGVQFF. The CDR3 DNA reads as TGCAGCGCCCCCACAGGGGCGGGGGTGCAGTTCTTC.

This chain connects TRBV19 to TRBJ2-5; the D gene is possibly TRBD2 (5 bases). Trimming shortened V by 3 bases and J by 5 bases, and 10 bases separated the two germline ends. Per germline, CDR1 LNHDA and CDR2 SQIVND (reference sequence). CDR3 length: 13 amino acids. This CDR3 is CASSMKRMETQYF. DNA for the CDR3: TGTGCCAGTAGTATGAAGCGGATGGAGACCCAGTACTTC.

The chain joins TRBV13 to TRBJ1-1; D unresolved. Germline CDR1 is PRHDT and CDR2 is FYEKMQ (reference sequence). The CDR3 length is 15 residues. V lost 4 bases to trimming and J lost 4 bases, with 16 bases between them. The CDR3 is CASSSKQTPGTEAFF. In nucleotides, the CDR3 is TGTGCCAGCAGCTCGAAACAAACTCCGGGCACTGAAGCTTTCTTT. The variable domain in full, completed from reference TRBV13 and TRBJ1-1, reads AAGVIQSPRHLIKEKRETATLKCYPIPRHDTVYWYQQGPGQDPQFLISFYEKMQSDKGSIPDRFSAQQFSDYHSELNMSSLELGDSALYFCASSSKQTPGTEAFFGQGTRLTVV.

Only one count was recorded for this clonotype. This rearrangement joins TRBV5-1 to TRBJ1-3; D may be TRBD1 (6 bases). The CDR3 has 16 amino acids. Germline assignment: CDR1 SGHRS and CDR2 YFSETQ. Trimming cost V 4 bases and J 0 bases, with 14 bases left between them. The CDR3 sequence is CASSAVTGTSGNTIYF. The CDR3 DNA reads TGCGCCAGCAGCGCCGTTACAGGGACCTCTGGAAACACCATATATTTT.

This chain links TRBV20-1 with TRBJ2-7; unclear D gene. Germline CDR1 is DFQATT and CDR2 is SNEGSKA (reference sequence). The CDR3 is 11 amino acids. Between the trimmed V and J ends, which lost 4 bases and 5 bases, there was a span of 9 bases. The chain's CDR3 is CSANGPHEQYF. CDR3 bases: TGCAGTGCTAACGGACCTCACGAGCAGTACTTC.

The chain combines TRBV5-1 with TRBJ2-7; no reliable D call. This CDR3 is 12 amino acids long. V dropped 3 bases and J dropped 5 bases, with 9 bases sitting between them. The germline CDR1 and CDR2 sequences are SGHRS and YFSETQ. The CDR3 loop is CASSYHGNEQYF. The CDR3 region has the DNA TGCGCCAGCAGCTACCACGGCAACGAGCAGTACTTC.

The chain uses TRBV2 and TRBJ2-7, with no clear D. Trimming stripped 8 bases from V and 0 bases from J, with 8 bases between. The CDR3 length is 12 residues. Germline V gives CDR1 SNHLY, CDR2 FYNNEI. The CDR3 region is CASDSSSYEQYF. DNA of the CDR3: TGTGCCAGCGACTCGAGCTCCTACGAGCAGTACTTC. Looking up the rest from reference TRBV2 and TRBJ2-7 gives the full variable domain: EPEVTQTPSHQVTQMGQEVILRCVPISNHLYFYWYRQILGQKVEFLVSFYNNEISEKSEIFDDQFSVERPDGSNFTLKIRSTKLEDSAMYFCASDSSSYEQYFGPGTRLTVT.

This clonotype was detected a few times. The chain's CDR3 is CASSLVVVTIHPNEQFF. Here the CDR3 DNA reads TGTGCCAGCAGCTTAGTGGTGGTAACTATACATCCCAATGAGCAGTTCTTC. This chain joins TRBV7-9 and TRBJ2-1; D is unclear. The V gene's germline CDR1 is SEHNR and CDR2 FQNEAQ (reference sequence). This CDR3 has 17 residues. V was pared by 1 base and J by 6 bases, with 19 bases between.

This clonotype turned up a few times. J is TRBJ1-6 and V is TRBV6-1; no clear D gene. CDR3 length: 16 residues. Looked up from germline, CDR1 is MNHNS and CDR2 is SASEGT. V shed 1 base and J shed 6 bases, with 13 bases lying between them. CDR3 sequence (DNA): TGTGCCAGCAGTGAAGTGGCGGGTCGAAGTAATTCACCCCTCCACTTT. This sequence encodes CASSEVAGRSNSPLHF.